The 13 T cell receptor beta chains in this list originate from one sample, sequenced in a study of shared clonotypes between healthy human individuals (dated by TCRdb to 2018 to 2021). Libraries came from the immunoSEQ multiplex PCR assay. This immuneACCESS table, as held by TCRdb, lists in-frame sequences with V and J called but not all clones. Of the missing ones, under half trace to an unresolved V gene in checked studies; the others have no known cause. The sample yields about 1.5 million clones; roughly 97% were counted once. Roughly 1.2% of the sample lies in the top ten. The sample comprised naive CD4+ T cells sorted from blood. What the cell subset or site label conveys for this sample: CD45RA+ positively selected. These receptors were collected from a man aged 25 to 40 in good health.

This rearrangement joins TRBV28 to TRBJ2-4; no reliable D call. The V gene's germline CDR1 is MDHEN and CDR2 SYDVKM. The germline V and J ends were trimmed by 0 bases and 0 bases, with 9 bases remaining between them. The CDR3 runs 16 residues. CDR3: CASSLWRGIAKNIQYF. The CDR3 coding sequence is TGTGCCAGCAGTTTATGGAGAGGAATAGCCAAAAACATTCAGTACTTC.

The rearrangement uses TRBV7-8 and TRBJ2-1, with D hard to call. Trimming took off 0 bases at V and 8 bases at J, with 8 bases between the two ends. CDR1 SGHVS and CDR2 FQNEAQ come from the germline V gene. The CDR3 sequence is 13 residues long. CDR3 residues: CASSLAPVDEQFF. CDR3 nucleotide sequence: TGTGCCAGCAGCTTAGCTCCGGTGGATGAGCAGTTCTTC.

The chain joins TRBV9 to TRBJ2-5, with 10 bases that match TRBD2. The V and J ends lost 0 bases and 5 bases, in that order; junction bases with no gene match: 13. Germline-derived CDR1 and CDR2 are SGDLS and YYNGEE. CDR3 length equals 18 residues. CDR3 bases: TGTGCCAGCAGCGTAGGCGCTAGCGGGAGTTTATCGGGGGAGACCCAGTACTTC. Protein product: CASSVGASGSLSGETQYF.

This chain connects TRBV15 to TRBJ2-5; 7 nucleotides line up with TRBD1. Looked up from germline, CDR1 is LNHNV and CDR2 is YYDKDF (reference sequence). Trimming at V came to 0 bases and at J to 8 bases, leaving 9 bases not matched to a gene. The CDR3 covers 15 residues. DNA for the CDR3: TGTGCCACCAGCAGAGACCAAGGCAGGGGGTCAACCCAGTACTTC. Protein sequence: CATSRDQGRGSTQYF.

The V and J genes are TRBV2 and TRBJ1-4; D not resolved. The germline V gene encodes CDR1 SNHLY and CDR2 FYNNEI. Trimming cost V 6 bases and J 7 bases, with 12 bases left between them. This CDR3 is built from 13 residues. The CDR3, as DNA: TGTGCCAGCAGCGCATTTGGTGGTGAAAAACTGTTTTTT. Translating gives CASSAFGGEKLFF.

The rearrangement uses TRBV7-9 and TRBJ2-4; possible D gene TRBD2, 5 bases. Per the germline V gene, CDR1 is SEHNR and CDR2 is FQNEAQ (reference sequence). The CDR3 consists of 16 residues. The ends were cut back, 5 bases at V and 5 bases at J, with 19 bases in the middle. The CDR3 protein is CASSNTRGRIENIQYF. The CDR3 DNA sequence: TGTGCCAGCAGCAATACAAGAGGGAGAATTGAAAACATTCAGTACTTC.

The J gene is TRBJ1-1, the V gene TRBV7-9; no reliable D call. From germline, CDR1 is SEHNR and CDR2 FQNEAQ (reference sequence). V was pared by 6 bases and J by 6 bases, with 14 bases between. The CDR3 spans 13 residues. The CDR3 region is CASSRNAPAEAFF. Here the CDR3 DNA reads TGTGCCAGCAGTCGGAACGCGCCCGCTGAAGCTTTCTTT. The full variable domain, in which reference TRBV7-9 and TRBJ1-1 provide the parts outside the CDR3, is DTGVSQNPRHKITKRGQNVTFRCDPISEHNRLYWYRQTLGQGPEFLTYFQNEAQLEKSRLLSDRFSAERPKGSFSTLEIQRTEQGDSAMYLCASSRNAPAEAFFGQGTRLTVV.

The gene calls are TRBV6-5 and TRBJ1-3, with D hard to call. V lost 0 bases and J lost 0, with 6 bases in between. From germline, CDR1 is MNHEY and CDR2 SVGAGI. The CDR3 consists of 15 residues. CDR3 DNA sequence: TGTGCCAGCAGTTACTCGGGCAACTCTGGAAACACCATATATTTT. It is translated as CASSYSGNSGNTIYF.

The CDR3 protein is CASSVYPGELFF. The CDR3 region has the DNA TGTGCCAGTAGTGTCTATCCCGGGGAGCTGTTTTTT. The genes are TRBV19 and TRBJ2-2, with D hard to call. There are 12 residues in the CDR3. The germline gives CDR1 LNHDA, CDR2 SQIVND (reference sequence). With 5 bases removed from V and 6 bases from J, the gap between germline ends came to 7 bases.

The CDR3 protein is CASSQERDGPNYGYTF. The CDR3, as DNA: TGCGCCAGCAGCCAAGAGCGGGACGGTCCTAACTATGGCTACACCTTC. V gene TRBV4-3 combines with J gene TRBJ1-2, with D maybe TRBD1 (5 bases). The CDR3 totals 16 residues. Germline V gene sequence: CDR1 LGHNA, CDR2 YSLEER. Between the trimmed V and J ends, which lost 0 bases and 0 bases, there was a span of 11 bases.

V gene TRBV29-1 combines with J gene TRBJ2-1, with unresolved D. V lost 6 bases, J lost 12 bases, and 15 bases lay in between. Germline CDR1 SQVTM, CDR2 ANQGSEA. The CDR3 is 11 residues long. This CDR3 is CSVLEPLGQFF. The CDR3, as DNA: TGCAGCGTCCTTGAACCACTTGGGCAGTTCTTC.

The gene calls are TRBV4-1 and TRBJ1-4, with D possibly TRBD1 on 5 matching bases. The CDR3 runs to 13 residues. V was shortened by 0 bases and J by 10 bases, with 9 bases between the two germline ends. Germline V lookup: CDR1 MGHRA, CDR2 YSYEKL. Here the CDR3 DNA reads TGCGCCAGCAGCCAAGAGAGAGGGGTAAAACTGTTTTTT. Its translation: CASSQERGVKLFF.

CDR3 in DNA: TGTGCCTGGAGTGTGCGAGCGGGCACCGAGCAGTACTTC. It codes for CAWSVRAGTEQYF. The chain is built from TRBV30 and TRBJ2-7; a weak D match, TRBD2 (6 bases). The CDR3 runs 13 residues. Germline values: CDR1 GTSNPN, CDR2 SVGIG (reference sequence). V was cut by 0 bases and J by 6 bases, with 12 bases left in between.